These T cell receptor beta chains were read from a single sample in a study of shared clonotypes between healthy human individuals. Sequenced by immunoSEQ multiplex PCR; TCRdb stores in-frame clones only, minus some. Of about 2.3 million clones listed, just under 95% are singletons. The sample consisted of naive CD4+ T cells from PBMCs. The receptors here all came from a young man in good health. Some clones in this sample may be carry-over from other donors' samples. The CDR3 runs from the conserved cysteine through the conserved F or W. The order of the fields is clone size, V gene, D gene, J gene, CDR3 protein, CDR3 DNA. D genes are given only for firm matches. The size field is filled for only some rows; it gives once, few, many or a size class.

size: -; V: TRBV28; D: -; J: TRBJ1-3; CDR3: CASSLSGTIYF; DNA: TGTGCCAGCAGTTTGTCGGGCACCATATATTTT
size: once; V: TRBV28; D: -; J: TRBJ2-5; CDR3: CASSSRASGETQYF; DNA: TGTGCCAGCAGTAGCAGGGCGAGCGGAGAGACCCAGTACTTC
size: -; V: TRBV5-4; D: -; J: TRBJ2-7; CDR3: CASSFSVSGTYEQYF; DNA: TGTGCCAGCAGCTTTTCGGTTAGCGGTACCTACGAGCAGTACTTC
size: -; V: TRBV18; D: -; J: TRBJ2-3; CDR3: CASSPQGGSTDTQYF; DNA: TGTGCCAGCTCACCACAAGGGGGGAGCACAGATACGCAGTATTTT
size: -; V: TRBV28; D: TRBD2; J: TRBJ2-3; CDR3: CASSVSGTRDPDTQYF; DNA: TGTGCCAGCAGTGTCTCCGGGACTAGGGACCCAGATACGCAGTATTTT
size: -; V: TRBV5-1; D: TRBD2; J: TRBJ2-1; CDR3: CASRLAGGNEQFF; DNA: TGCGCCAGCAGACTAGCGGGAGGCAATGAGCAGTTCTTC
size: -; V: TRBV21-1; D: -; J: TRBJ2-3; CDR3: CASSRGGRQQNTDTQYF; DNA: TGTGCCAGCAGCAGAGGGGGTAGACAGCAGAACACAGATACGCAGTATTTT
size: -; V: TRBV10-1; D: -; J: TRBJ2-1; CDR3: CASRDPRRPTYNEQFF; DNA: TGCGCCAGCAGAGATCCGAGGAGACCGACCTACAATGAGCAGTTCTTC
size: -; V: TRBV30; D: -; J: TRBJ2-7; CDR3: CAWGPTDEQYF; DNA: TGTGCCTGGGGCCCCACGGACGAGCAGTACTTC
size: -; V: TRBV5-1; D: -; J: TRBJ1-4; CDR3: CASSTRPSYNEKLFF; DNA: TGCGCCAGCAGTACCCGACCCAGTTATAATGAAAAACTGTTTTTT
size: -; V: TRBV29-1; D: -; J: TRBJ2-2; CDR3: CSVALGRSGELFF; DNA: TGCAGCGTTGCCCTAGGAAGATCCGGGGAGCTGTTTTTT
size: once; V: TRBV27; D: -; J: TRBJ2-1; CDR3: CASTATGLPTYNEQFF; DNA: TGTGCCAGCACCGCCACGGGACTCCCTACCTACAATGAGCAGTTCTTC
size: once; V: TRBV30; D: -; J: TRBJ2-5; CDR3: CACVRAPLAETQYF; DNA: TGTGCCTGCGTCCGGGCTCCCTTGGCGGAGACCCAGTACTTC
size: -; V: TRBV29-1; D: -; J: TRBJ2-5; CDR3: CSVDDPGGETQYF; DNA: TGCAGCGTTGACGACCCCGGTGGTGAGACCCAGTACTTC
size: -; V: TRBV5-4; D: TRBD2; J: TRBJ2-1; CDR3: CASSQGLAGRPSYNEQFF; DNA: TGTGCCAGCAGCCAAGGACTAGCGGGGAGGCCCTCCTACAATGAGCAGTTCTTC
size: -; V: TRBV9; D: -; J: TRBJ2-2; CDR3: CASSAPAGELFF; DNA: TGTGCCAGCAGCGCGCCGGCCGGGGAGCTGTTTTTT
size: -; V: TRBV7-9; D: -; J: TRBJ1-2; CDR3: CASSFDYRVSDGYTF; DNA: TGTGCCAGCAGCTTCGACTACAGGGTTTCAGATGGCTACACCTTC
size: -; V: TRBV2; D: -; J: TRBJ1-4; CDR3: CASGAEGEKLFF; DNA: TGTGCCAGCGGTGCCGAGGGTGAAAAACTGTTTTTT
size: -; V: TRBV29-1; D: -; J: TRBJ2-7; CDR3: CSALFPRSYEQYF; DNA: TGCAGCGCCCTCTTCCCACGCTCCTACGAGCAGTACTTC
size: -; V: TRBV28; D: TRBD1; J: TRBJ1-1; CDR3: CASSAGGQGRGTEAFF; DNA: TGTGCCAGCAGTGCGGGGGGACAGGGTCGGGGCACTGAAGCTTTCTTT
size: -; V: TRBV25-1; D: -; J: TRBJ2-5; CDR3: CASAMQYQETQYF; DNA: TGTGCCAGCGCCATGCAGTACCAAGAGACCCAGTACTTC
size: -; V: TRBV19; D: -; J: TRBJ2-5; CDR3: CASSKRKSPETQYF; DNA: TGTGCCAGTAGTAAAAGAAAATCCCCCGAGACCCAGTACTTC
size: -; V: TRBV7-2; D: TRBD2; J: TRBJ2-2; CDR3: CASSLTGGTHTGELFF; DNA: TGTGCCAGCAGCTTAACGGGAGGGACTCACACCGGGGAGCTGTTTTTT
size: -; V: TRBV5-1; D: TRBD2; J: TRBJ2-3; CDR3: CASSFRTSGGTDTQYF; DNA: TGCGCCAGCAGCTTCCGGACTAGCGGGGGCACAGATACGCAGTATTTT